Below are 7 T cell receptor beta chains sequenced from a single sample in a study of T cell responses to AZD1222 COVID-19 vaccine. TCRdb keeps only in-frame clones here, not all; method: immunoSEQ multiplex PCR. The top ten clones hold just under 2% of a sample with around 150,000 clones, approximately 91% of them seen once. Sequences were derived from peripheral blood, sampled 28 days after the second AZD1222 dose. All receptors derive from an adult who received the AZD1222 COVID-19 vaccine.

The chain links TRBV5-1 to TRBJ2-1; D gene ambiguous. The CDR3 totals 14 residues. CDR1 is SGHRS, CDR2 YFSETQ, per germline. V shed 0 bases and J shed 0 bases, with 4 bases lying between them. The CDR3 here is CASSLESSYNEQFF. CDR3 DNA: TGCGCCAGCAGCTTGGAGAGCTCCTACAATGAGCAGTTCTTC. Full variable domain (outside the CDR3, taken from reference TRBV5-1 and TRBJ2-1): KAGVTQTPRYLIKTRGQQVTLSCSPISGHRSVSWYQQTPGQGLQFLFEYFSETQRNKGNFPGRFSGRQFSNSRSEMNVSTLELGDSALYLCASSLESSYNEQFFGPGTRLTVL.

This chain joins TRBV19 and TRBJ1-1; D is unresolved. V lost 3 bases to trimming and J lost 1 base, with 12 bases between them. Germline CDR1 reads LNHDA; CDR2 reads SQIVND (reference sequence). This CDR3 comprises 15 residues. CDR3 nucleotides: TGTGCCAGTAGTATGGTCCGGATACCGAACACTGAAGCTTTCTTT. Its translation: CASSMVRIPNTEAFF.

This clone has a handful of counts. The CDR3 bases are TGTGCCATCAGGGGACAGGCGGATACTGAAGCTTTCTTT. This translates into CAIRGQADTEAFF. The chain has TRBV10-3 and TRBJ1-1; 8 bases line up with TRBD1. The J segment lost 5 bases and the V segment lost 6 bases, leaving 5 bases of the junction unmatched. CDR1 and CDR2 from the germline V gene are ENHRY and SYGVKD. The CDR3 covers 13 residues.

The chain carries TRBV9 and TRBJ1-1; no clear D. CDR1 is SGDLS and CDR2 is YYNGEE in the germline V gene. CDR3 size: 13 residues. Deletions cut 2 bases from V and 4 bases from J, with 9 bases between. CDR3 loop: CASSVGDFTEAFF. As DNA, the CDR3 is TGTGCCAGCAGCGTTGGGGATTTCACTGAAGCTTTCTTT.

The chain links TRBV6-5 to TRBJ1-2, with D unresolved. Germline lookup yields CDR1 MNHEY and CDR2 SVGAGI. V was trimmed by 5 bases and J by 4 bases, leaving 11 bases between them. The CDR3 consists of 13 residues. For the CDR3, the DNA is TGTGCCAGCAGTCTTGACGGTGCCTATGGCTACACCTTC. Amino acids: CASSLDGAYGYTF.

The chain uses TRBV5-1 and TRBJ2-1; D gene ambiguous. Germline V CDR1 and CDR2: SGHRS, YFSETQ. The CDR3 has 14 amino acids. The ends were cut back, 0 bases at V and 2 bases at J, with 6 bases in the middle. For the CDR3, the DNA is TGCGCCAGCAGCTTGGACCAGACCTACAATGAGCAGTTCTTC. Protein sequence: CASSLDQTYNEQFF.

The V call is TRBV2, the J call TRBJ2-5, with 9 bases lining up with TRBD1. There are 14 residues in the CDR3. Germline loops: CDR1 SNHLY, CDR2 FYNNEI. V was pared by 7 bases and J by 4 bases, with 7 bases of the junction left unmatched. CDR3 sequence reads: CASKKETGGETQYF. The CDR3 DNA sequence: TGTGCCAGCAAGAAAGAGACAGGGGGAGAGACCCAGTACTTC.